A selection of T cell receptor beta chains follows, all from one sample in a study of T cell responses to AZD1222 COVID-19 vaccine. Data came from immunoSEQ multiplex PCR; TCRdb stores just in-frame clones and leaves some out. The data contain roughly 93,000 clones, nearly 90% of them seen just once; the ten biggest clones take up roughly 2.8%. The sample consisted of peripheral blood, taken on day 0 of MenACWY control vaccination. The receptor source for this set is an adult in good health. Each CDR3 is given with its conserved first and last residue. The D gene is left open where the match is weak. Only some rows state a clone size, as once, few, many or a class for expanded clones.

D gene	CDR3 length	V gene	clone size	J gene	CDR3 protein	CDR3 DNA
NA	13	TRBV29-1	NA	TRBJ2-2	CSVELVGTGELFF	TGCAGCGTCGAGTTAGTGGGCACCGGGGAGCTGTTTTTT
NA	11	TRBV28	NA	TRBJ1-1	CASRENTEAFF	TGTGCCAGCAGAGAGAACACTGAAGCTTTCTTT
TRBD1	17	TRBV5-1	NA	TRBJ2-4	CASSLGTGTLAKNIQYF	TGCGCCAGCAGCTTGGGGACAGGGACCTTAGCCAAAAACATTCAGTACTTC
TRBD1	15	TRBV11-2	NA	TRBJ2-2	CASRDGQGGTGELFF	TGTGCCAGCAGGGACGGACAGGGGGGCACCGGGGAGCTGTTTTTT
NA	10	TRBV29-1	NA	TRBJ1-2	CSAGTNGYTF	TGCAGCGCTGGGACCAATGGCTACACCTTC
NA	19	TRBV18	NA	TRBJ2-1	CASSPARGEGHLDYNEQFF	TGTGCCAGCTCACCAGCCAGGGGGGAAGGTCACTTAGATTACAATGAGCAGTTCTTC
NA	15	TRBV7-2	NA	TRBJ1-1	CASSNTYNKNTEAFF	TGTGCCAGCAGCAACACTTACAACAAGAACACTGAAGCTTTCTTT
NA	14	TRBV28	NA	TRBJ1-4	CASSNGRSNEKLFF	TGTGCCAGCAGTAACGGACGGTCTAATGAAAAACTGTTTTTT
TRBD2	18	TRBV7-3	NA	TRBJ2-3	CASSPSSASGGAGDTQYF	TGTGCCAGCAGCCCCAGCTCGGCTAGCGGGGGGGCAGGAGATACGCAGTATTTT
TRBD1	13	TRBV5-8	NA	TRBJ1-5	CASSWGQGSTQHF	TGTGCCAGCAGCTGGGGACAGGGGTCAACCCAGCATTTT
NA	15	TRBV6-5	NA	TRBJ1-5	CASSKGTHSNQPQHF	TGTGCCAGCAGCAAGGGTACCCATAGCAATCAGCCCCAGCATTTT
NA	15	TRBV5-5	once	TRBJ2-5	CASSWELMIRGTQYF	TGTGCCAGCAGCTGGGAGTTGATGATAAGAGGGACCCAGTACTTC
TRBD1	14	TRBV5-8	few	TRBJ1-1	CASCLYGTGGEAFF	TGTGCCAGCTGCTTGTATGGGACAGGGGGGGAAGCTTTCTTT
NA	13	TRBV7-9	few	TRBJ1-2	CASRSRLDYGYTF	TGTGCCAGCAGGAGCCGCTTAGACTATGGCTACACCTTC
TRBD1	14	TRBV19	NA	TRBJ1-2	CASSIGDRSSGYTF	TGTGCCAGTAGTATAGGGGACAGATCTAGCGGCTACACCTTC